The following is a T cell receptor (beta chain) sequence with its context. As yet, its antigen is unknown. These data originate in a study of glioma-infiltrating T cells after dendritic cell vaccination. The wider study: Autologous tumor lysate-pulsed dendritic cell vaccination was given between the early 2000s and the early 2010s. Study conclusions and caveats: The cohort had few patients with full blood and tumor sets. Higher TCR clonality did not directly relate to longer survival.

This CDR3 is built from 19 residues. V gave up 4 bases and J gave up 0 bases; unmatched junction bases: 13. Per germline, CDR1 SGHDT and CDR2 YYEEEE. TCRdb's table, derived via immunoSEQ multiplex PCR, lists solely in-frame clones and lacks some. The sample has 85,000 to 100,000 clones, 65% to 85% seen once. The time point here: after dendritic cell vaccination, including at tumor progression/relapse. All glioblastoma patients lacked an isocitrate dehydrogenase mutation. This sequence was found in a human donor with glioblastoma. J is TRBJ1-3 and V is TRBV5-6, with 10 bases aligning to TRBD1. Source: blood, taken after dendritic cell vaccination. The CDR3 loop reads CASSLGQGFSIISGNTIYF. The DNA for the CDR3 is TGTGCCAGCAGCCTGGGACAGGGGTTTTCAATAATCTCTGGAAACACCATATATTTT.